This entry lists 3 T cell receptor beta chains sequenced from one sample in a study of T cell responses to AZD1222 COVID-19 vaccine. TCRdb keeps only in-frame clones here, not all; method: immunoSEQ multiplex PCR. This sample has 150,000 to 170,000 clones, with 88% found just once. This specimen consisted of peripheral blood, obtained on day 0 of AZD1222 vaccination. All receptors derive from an adult in good health.

J is TRBJ2-3 and V is TRBV5-4, with 10 bases lining up with TRBD2. The ends lost 4 bases at V and 5 bases at J; junction bases unmatched: 7. This CDR3 has 15 residues. The germline CDR1 and CDR2 sequences are SGHNT and YYREEE (reference sequence). This CDR3 reads CASSTSGGVIDTQYF. CDR3 bases: TGTGCCAGCAGCACCAGCGGGGGGGTTATAGATACGCAGTATTTT. Drawing the rest from reference TRBV5-4 and TRBJ2-3, the complete variable domain is ETGVTQSPTHLIKTRGQQVTLRCSSQSGHNTVSWYQQALGQGPQFIFQYYREEENGRGNFPPRFSGLQFPNYSSELNVNALELDDSALYLCASSTSGGVIDTQYFGPGTRLTVL.

V is TRBV5-1 and J is TRBJ2-1, with TRBD2 matching over 10 bases. This CDR3 has 15 residues. The junction had 5 bases not matched to a gene; V was cut back by 3 bases and J by 5 bases. Germline CDR1 reads SGHRS; CDR2 reads YFSETQ. The CDR3 region is CASSSLAGENNEQFF. For the CDR3, the DNA is TGCGCCAGCAGCTCCCTAGCGGGGGAAAACAATGAGCAGTTCTTC.

J is TRBJ1-2 and V is TRBV7-8; D is possibly TRBD1 (5 bases). V lost 5 bases to trimming and J lost 3 bases, with 16 bases between them. The CDR3 loop spans 15 amino acids. CDR1 and CDR2 (germline): SGHVS, FQNEAQ. CDR3 DNA: TGTGCCAGCAGCCTAGTGACGGTGGGGGACTATGGCTACACCTTC. Its translation is CASSLVTVGDYGYTF.